Sequencing of this T cell receptor delta chain was carried out in a study of gamma-delta chains in newborns, infants, children. About the study: Polyclonal expansion of innate γδ T cells after birth follows microbial exposure.

TCRdb re-processed the reads using CATT. This sample yields more than 3,500 delta-chain clones, of which roughly 2.1% are seen a single time; 14% belongs to the top ten. From germline, CDR1 is GEAIGNYY and CDR2 EKD. The CDR3 contains 16 residues. The junction had 2 bases not matched to a gene; V was cut back by 1 base and J by 0 bases. Material: blood. The V and J genes are TRDV2 and TRDJ1; TRDD3 matches 12 bases. The source of this sequence is a child who was a newborn, infant or young child, either healthy, febrile or measles-vaccinated (not recorded which). CDR3 nucleotides: TGTGCCTGTGACACTCTGGGGGATACGTACACCGATAAACTCATCTTT. Protein: CACDTLGDTYTDKLIF.